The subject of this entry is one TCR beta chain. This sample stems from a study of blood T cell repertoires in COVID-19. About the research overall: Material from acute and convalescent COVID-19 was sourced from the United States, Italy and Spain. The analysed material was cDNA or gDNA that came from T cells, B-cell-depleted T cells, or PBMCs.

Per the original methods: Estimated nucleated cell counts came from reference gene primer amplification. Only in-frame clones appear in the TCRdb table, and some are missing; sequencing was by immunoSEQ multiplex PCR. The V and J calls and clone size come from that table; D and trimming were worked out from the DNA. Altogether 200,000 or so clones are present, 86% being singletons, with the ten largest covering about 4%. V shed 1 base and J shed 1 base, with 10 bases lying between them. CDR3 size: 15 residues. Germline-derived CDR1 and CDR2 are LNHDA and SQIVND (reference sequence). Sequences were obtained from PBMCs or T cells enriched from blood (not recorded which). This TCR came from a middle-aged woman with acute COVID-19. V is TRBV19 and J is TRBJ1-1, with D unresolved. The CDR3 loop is CASSIADNENTEAFF. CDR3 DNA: TGTGCCAGTAGTATAGCAGATAATGAGAACACTGAAGCTTTCTTT.